This T cell receptor beta chain was recorded in a study of blood T cell repertoires in COVID-19. Looking at the study overall: Collection of acute and convalescent COVID-19 samples took place in the United States, Italy and Spain.

Deletions cut 7 bases from V and 6 bases from J, with 10 bases between. The CDR3 loop spans 13 amino acids. Germline V CDR1 and CDR2: MNHEY, SVGAGI. Repertoires were generated with immunoSEQ multiplex PCR, while TCRdb's copy carries only in-frame clones and drops some. The data hold 53,000 or so clones, with just over 90% observed a single time. The chain recombines TRBV6-5 with TRBJ1-6; possible D gene TRBD1, 6 bases. The specimen was peripheral blood. This TCR came from a middle-aged man with acute or convalescent COVID-19. The CDR3 DNA reads as TGTGCCAGCACCGGACAGATTAATTCACCCCTCCACTTT. Its translation is CASTGQINSPLHF.